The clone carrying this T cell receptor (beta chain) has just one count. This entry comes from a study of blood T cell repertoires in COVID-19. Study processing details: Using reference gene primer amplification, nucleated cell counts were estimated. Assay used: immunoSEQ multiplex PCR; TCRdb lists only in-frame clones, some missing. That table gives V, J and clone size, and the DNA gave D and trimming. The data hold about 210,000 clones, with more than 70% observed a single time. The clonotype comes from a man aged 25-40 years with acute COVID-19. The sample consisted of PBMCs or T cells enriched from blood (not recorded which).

The CDR3 nucleotides are TGTGCCAGTAGTATAAACAGGGCAGGGAACACTGAAGCTTTCTTT. Protein: CASSINRAGNTEAFF. The chain combines TRBV19 with TRBJ1-1; D perhaps matches TRBD1 (6 bases). The CDR3 consists of 15 residues. Trimming took 2 bases from V and 1 from J, leaving 11 bases between them. The germline gives CDR1 LNHDA, CDR2 SQIVND (reference sequence).